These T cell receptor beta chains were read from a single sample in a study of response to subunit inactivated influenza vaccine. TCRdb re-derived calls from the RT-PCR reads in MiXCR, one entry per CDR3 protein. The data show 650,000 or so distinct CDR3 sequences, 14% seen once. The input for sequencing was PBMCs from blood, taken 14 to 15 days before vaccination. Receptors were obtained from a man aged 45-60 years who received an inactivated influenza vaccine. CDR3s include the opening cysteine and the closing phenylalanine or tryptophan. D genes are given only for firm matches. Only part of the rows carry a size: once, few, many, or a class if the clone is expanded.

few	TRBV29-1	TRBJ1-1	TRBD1	CSVEGQGARTEAFF	TGCAGCGTTGAAGGGCAGGGGGCACGGACTGAAGCTTTCTTT
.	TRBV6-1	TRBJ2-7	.	CASRTRVGWDEQYF	TGTGCCAGCAGAACAAGGGTGGGTTGGGACGAGCAGTACTTC
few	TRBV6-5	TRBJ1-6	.	CASSLSDRGTSPLHF	TGTGCCAGCAGTTTATCGGACCGTGGGACTTCACCCCTCCACTTT
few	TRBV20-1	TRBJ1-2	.	CSARGGAYGYTF	TGCAGTGCTAGGGGTGGAGCTTATGGCTACACCTTC
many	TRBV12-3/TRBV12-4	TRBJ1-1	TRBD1	CASRPGQGRWDTEAFF	TGTGCCAGCAGACCGGGACAGGGGAGGTGGGACACTGAAGCTTTCTTT
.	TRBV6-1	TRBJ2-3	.	CASSEGSGDITDTQYF	TGTGCCAGCAGTGAAGGAAGCGGGGACATCACAGATACGCAGTATTTT
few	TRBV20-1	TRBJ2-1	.	CSALGGLPSNEQFF	TGCAGTGCTCTGGGGGGACTTCCTTCCAATGAGCAGTTCTTC
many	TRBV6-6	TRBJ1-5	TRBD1	CASLGQAGGPQHF	TGTGCCAGCCTCGGACAGGCAGGGGGCCCCCAGCATTTT
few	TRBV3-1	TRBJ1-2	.	CASSQDRLYGYTF	TGTGCCAGCAGCCAAGACAGGCTCTATGGCTACACCTTC
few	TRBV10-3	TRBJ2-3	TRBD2	CAISESRASGGVLNTQYF	TGTGCCATCAGTGAGTCGAGGGCTAGCGGGGGAGTTTTGAATACGCAGTATTTT
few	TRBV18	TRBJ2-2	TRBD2	CASSPGTSFSGTGELFF	TGTGCCAGCTCACCTGGGACTAGCTTCAGCGGGACCGGGGAGCTGTTTTTT
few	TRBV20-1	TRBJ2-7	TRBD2	CSARDRGTSLYEQYF	TGCAGTGCTAGAGATCGGGGGACTAGCCTATACGAGCAGTACTTC
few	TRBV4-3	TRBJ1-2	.	CASSQEEAGASGYTF	TGCGCCAGCAGCCAAGAGGAGGCAGGGGCCTCGGGCTACACCTTC
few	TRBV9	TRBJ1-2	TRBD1	CASSVAGTGAGYGYTF	TGTGCCAGCAGCGTAGCCGGAACAGGGGCAGGCTATGGCTACACCTTC
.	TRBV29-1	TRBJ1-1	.	CSVKQGLDTEAFF	TGCAGCGTCAAACAGGGATTGGACACTGAAGCTTTCTTT
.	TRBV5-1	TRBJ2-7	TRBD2	CASSRTWSSGSVIPEQYF	TGCGCCAGCAGCCGCACGTGGTCTAGCGGGAGTGTCATCCCCGAGCAGTACTTC
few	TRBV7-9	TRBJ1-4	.	CASSPPGGGRDEKLFF	TGTGCCAGCAGCCCTCCCGGTGGGGGACGGGACGAAAAACTGTTTTTT
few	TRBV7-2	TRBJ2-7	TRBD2	CASSLVAGGAYEQYF	TGTGCCAGCAGCTTAGTTGCGGGAGGCGCCTACGAGCAGTACTTC
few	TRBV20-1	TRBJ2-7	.	CSAGRLGEQYF	TGCAGTGCTGGACGGTTAGGGGAGCAGTACTTC
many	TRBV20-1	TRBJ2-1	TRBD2	CSARQPGTSRVNEQFF	TGCAGTGCTAGACAGCCCGGGACTAGCAGGGTCAATGAGCAGTTCTTC
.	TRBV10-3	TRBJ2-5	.	CAISRQDLGETQYF	TGTGCCATCAGTAGGCAGGACCTGGGGGAGACCCAGTACTTC
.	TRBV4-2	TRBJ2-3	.	CASSPSGKSTDTQYF	TGTGCCAGCAGCCCCAGTGGAAAGAGCACAGATACGCAGTATTTT